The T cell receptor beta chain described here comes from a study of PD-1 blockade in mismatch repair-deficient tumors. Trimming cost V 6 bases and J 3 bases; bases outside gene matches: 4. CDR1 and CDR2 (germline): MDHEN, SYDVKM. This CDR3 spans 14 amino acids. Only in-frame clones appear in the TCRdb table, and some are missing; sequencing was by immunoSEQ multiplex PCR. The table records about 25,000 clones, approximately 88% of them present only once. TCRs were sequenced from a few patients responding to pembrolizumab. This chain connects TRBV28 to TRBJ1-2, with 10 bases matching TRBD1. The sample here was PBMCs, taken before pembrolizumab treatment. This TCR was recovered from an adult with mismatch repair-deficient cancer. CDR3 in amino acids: CASRSTGGDYGYTF. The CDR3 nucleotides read TGTGCCAGCAGGTCGACAGGGGGCGACTATGGCTACACCTTC.